The entry below gives a single T cell receptor beta chain sequence along with its context. This specimen belongs to a study of blood T cell repertoires in COVID-19. In the study overall: From T cells, B-cell-depleted T cells, or PBMCs came the material, which was cDNA or gDNA.

Germline lookup yields CDR1 SNHLY and CDR2 FYNNEI. Trimming removed 4 bases from V and 7 bases from J; junction bases left unmatched: 21. The CDR3 length is 19 residues. TCRdb's copy holds only in-frame clones and misses some; the assay was immunoSEQ multiplex PCR. Of under 55,000 clones in the sample, 70% to 90% were seen once. The sequence derives from a human donor in a cohort sampled during active COVID-19. The V gene is TRBV2, the J gene TRBJ2-7, with 11 bases matching TRBD2. The specimen was peripheral blood. The CDR3 nucleotides read TGTGCCAGCAGTGTTCGCCTGCAACAACTAGCGGGAGTATCCCAGGAGCAGTACTTC. It specifies CASSVRLQQLAGVSQEQYF.